This TCR beta chain emerged from a study of blood T cells in healthy people across ages. Combining a sample-barcoded 5' primer with a J-beta primer mix, a second PCR ran for about 7 to 12 cycles. A template-switch adaptor with 12 random nucleotides tagged each cDNA molecule. MiXCR was run by TCRdb on the 5' RACE reads, yielding one entry per CDR3 protein. The sample has roughly 1,700,000 distinct CDR3 sequences, 25% to 30% seen once; the top ten hold roughly 8%. Germline V gives CDR1 SGHTA, CDR2 FQGNSA. V trimming: 2 bases; J trimming: 9 bases; junction bases outside the gene matches: 6. The CDR3 has 15 residues. The extraction recovered at least 5.5 micrograms of total RNA per sample. Notes on the study in general: Bulk PBMC profiling left naive and antigen-experienced comparisons inconclusive. With age, beta diversity per million T cells declined roughly linearly, significantly by about 37.

This clonotype has more than one count but fewer than ten. Its antigen remains unidentified. Sample: blood. The chain recombines TRBV7-2 with TRBJ1-6, with 8 bases aligning to TRBD1. The source is a woman in her 30s in good health. CDR3 sequence (DNA): TGTGCCAGCAGCTTACTTTCCACAGGGGGTTCACCCCTCCACTTT. This sequence encodes CASSLLSTGGSPLHF.